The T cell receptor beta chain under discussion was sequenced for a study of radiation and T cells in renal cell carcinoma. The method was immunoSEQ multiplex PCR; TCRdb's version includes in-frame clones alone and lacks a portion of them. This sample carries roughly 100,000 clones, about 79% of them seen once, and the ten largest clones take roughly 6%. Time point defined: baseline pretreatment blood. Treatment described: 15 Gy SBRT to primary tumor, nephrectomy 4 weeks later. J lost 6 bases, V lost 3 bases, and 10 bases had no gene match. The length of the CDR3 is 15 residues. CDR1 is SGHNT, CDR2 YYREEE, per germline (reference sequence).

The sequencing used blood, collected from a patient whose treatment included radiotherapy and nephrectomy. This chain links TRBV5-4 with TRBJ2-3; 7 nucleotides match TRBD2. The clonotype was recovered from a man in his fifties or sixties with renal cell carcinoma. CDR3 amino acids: CASSSQAGEGDTQYF. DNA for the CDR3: TGTGCCAGCAGCTCCCAGGCTGGGGAGGGGGATACGCAGTATTTT.